This TCR beta chain was recovered during a study of identical twins (dated by TCRdb to 2015 to 2016). Background on the whole study: The study deep-sequenced TCR alpha and beta repertoires from monozygotic twins, unrelated adults of various ages and cord blood to test whether fetal clonotypes persist. Replicate twin experiments were performed at different times using different library preparation protocols to rule out contamination.

The germline V gene (reference sequence) sets CDR1 to DFQATT and CDR2 to SNEGSKA. Trimming removed 2 bases from V and 8 bases from J; the gene matches leave 11 bases unexplained. The cysteine opens and the phenylalanine closes a CDR3 of 15 amino acids. Just the 45-base CDR3 DNA is kept, in frame starting at base 1. The library was built by means of 5' RACE. The data were produced on an Illumina HiSeq 2000. A universal primer binding site was introduced by template switching, and a unique molecular identifier was present in the final cDNA, enabling accurate counting of TCR cDNA molecules. First-strand cDNA for TCR alpha and beta chains was synthesized from specific primers in the conserved constant-segment region. To control for contamination, every cDNA library carried two barcodes: a SMART-Mk sample barcode plus Illumina barcodes. TruSeq adapter sequences and Illumina sample barcodes were added in two successive PCR steps. The TCR alpha and beta cDNA libraries were sequenced on the Illumina HiSeq platform using custom primers. As for the original processing: Unique molecular identifiers were extracted from raw reads with MiGEC, and CDR3 positions were determined with MiXCR. For each individual, recombination models were inferred using an EM algorithm with the repgenHMM and IGoR tools. The tcR package in R was used for shared clonotype analysis, with sharing normalized by the product of cloneset sizes. Out-of-frame nonproductive sequences were analyzed to study raw recombination free of thymic and clonal selection effects. TCRdb reanalyzed the raw reads on its own, using fastp at Q25 for trimming and MiXCR for clone calling, and kept in-frame beta chains. Each CDR3 protein gets just one entry, which takes the most common genes and DNA from the rows behind it. The V and J calls and clone size are TCRdb's, not the authors'. The table for this sample lists around 510,000 distinct CDR3 sequences; about 13% of them were counted only once. The top ten constitute about 0.97% of the sample.

A word on this clonotype: Its antigen remains unidentified. No much larger clone exists at a distance of one base, and base qualities are not known.

Overall results and qualifications from the work: Excess twin sharing in beta out-of-frame sequences was weaker because fewer shared sequences lowered the signal-to-noise ratio. Compared with coincidental sharing between unrelated individuals, out-of-frame TCR alpha sequences shared between twins showed an excess of sequences with low generation probability. In monozygotic twins, out-of-frame TCR alpha sharing was systematically underestimated by recombination models, although the models agreed with sharing between unrelated individuals. Because the same donors could not be followed over many years, conclusions were based on cross-sectional statistical analysis. Fewer insertions were carried by abundant cord blood beta clonotypes, a similar but weaker trend appeared in young adult naive repertoires, and no such trend appeared in memory repertoires. Zero-insertion analyses could be partly confounded by invariant T cells such as MAIT and iNKT, though diverse VJ usage argued against such confounding for most clonotypes.

Every donor in the study was a healthy Caucasian. Three pairs of female monozygotic twins, all aged about 18 to 29 years, were included in the twin cohort. CD4+ and CD8+ T cell populations were isolated with positive isolation kits from Invitrogen. The same sample was also used in a study of yellow fever vaccine responses in identical twins. From the second report: According to the authors, the vaccine-induced T cell response in identical twins seemed to be partly convergent and partly specific to each individual. The study precisely tracked vaccine-responding T cell clones in identical twins.

The sequence came from a woman under 30 in good health. Sequenced sample: CD4+ T cells sorted from blood. The V gene is TRBV20-1 and the J gene is TRBJ2-3; TRBD2 matches 9 bases in the middle. DNA sequence: TGCAGTGCTAGACCAAATAGCGGGGGCCGGGTTACGCAGTATTTT. The encoded protein is CSARPNSGGRVTQYF.